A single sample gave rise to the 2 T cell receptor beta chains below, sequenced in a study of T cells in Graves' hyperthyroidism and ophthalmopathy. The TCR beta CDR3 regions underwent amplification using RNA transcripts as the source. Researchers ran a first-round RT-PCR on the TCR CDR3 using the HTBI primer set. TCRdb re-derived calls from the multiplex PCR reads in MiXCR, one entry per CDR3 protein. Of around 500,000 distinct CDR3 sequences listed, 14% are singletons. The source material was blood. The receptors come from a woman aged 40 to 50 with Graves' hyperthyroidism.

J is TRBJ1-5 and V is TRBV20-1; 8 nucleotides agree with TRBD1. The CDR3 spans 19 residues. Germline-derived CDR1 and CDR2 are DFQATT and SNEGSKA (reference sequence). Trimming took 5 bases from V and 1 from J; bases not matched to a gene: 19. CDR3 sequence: CSALRWGQDFIGSNQPQHF. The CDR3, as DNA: TGCAGTGCTCTCCGGTGGGGACAGGACTTCATTGGGAGCAATCAGCCCCAGCATTTT.

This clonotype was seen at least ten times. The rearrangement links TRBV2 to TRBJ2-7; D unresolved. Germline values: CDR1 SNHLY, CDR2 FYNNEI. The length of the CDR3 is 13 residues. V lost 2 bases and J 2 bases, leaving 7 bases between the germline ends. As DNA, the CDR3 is TGTGCCAGCAGTGAACTGGGTACCTACGAGCAGTACTTC. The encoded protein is CASSELGTYEQYF.